Reported below is one T cell receptor (beta chain). This clone has only a few counts. Its antigen remains undetermined. No much larger clone exists at a distance of one base, and base qualities are not known. The data stem from a study of blood T cell repertoires in COVID-19 (TCRdb year 2020). For context, the study as a whole: The collaborator samples originated in the United States, Italy and Spain and spanned the acute and convalescent phases of COVID-19. The prospective study material was composed of cDNA or gDNA derived from T cells, B-cell-depleted T cells, or PBMCs. Subjects who had been exposed to COVID-19, were actively infected with it, or had recovered from it provided the deeply sampled blood TCRbeta repertoires that made up the dataset. A freely available public database, intended as a resource for researchers studying the immune response to SARS-CoV-2, is where the repertoires were released. Samples came from the ongoing ImmuneRACE study (first 160 participants) plus 1,254 subjects from 6 global collaborators. Sample metadata almost always included a de-identified subject ID, COVID-19 status, age in years and sex. Where available, HLA class I and class II types were taken from metadata supplied by the sample provider and were not determined by assay-based typing. The research as a whole found: How much clinical and demographic metadata was included differed by source and by participant, and the metadata was provided uncurated.

Participants in the prospective study were aged roughly 18 to 100 years, lived in about two dozen United States geographic areas, and enrolled through a virtual design. To assign participants to cohorts, the prospective study relied on clinical history that participants themselves reported in a screening survey and a study questionnaire. Recovered participants in ImmuneRACE Cohort 3 were defined as having two consecutive negative NP/OP PCR tests, clearance from a healthcare professional, or resolution of symptoms. Each participant in the prospective study had whole blood, serum and a nasopharyngeal or oropharyngeal swab collected by mobile phlebotomists. Prospective study participants could optionally give additional blood draws and questionnaires over an approximately two-month period. Before DNA extraction, blood samples from the prospective study were shipped at room temperature or frozen. TCRbeta CDR3 regions were amplified from genomic DNA using the immunoSEQ Assay, a bias-controlled multiplex PCR. The published analysis was carried out like this. Within the assay, amplification of reference gene primers was used to estimate how many nucleated cells each sample contained. To quantify the absolute abundance of each unique TCRbeta CDR3 rearrangement, sequence reads were collapsed and filtered. For each sample, productive Simpson clonality was calculated as the square root of Simpson's diversity index across productive rearrangements. TCRdb took this table from immuneACCESS and kept in-frame rearrangements with V and J called. Such tables lack part of the clones; where checked against another copy, unresolved V genes explain under half of the gap, and the rest is unexplained. D and trimming come from the DNA, and the V and J calls and clone size come from that table. The sample contains approximately 270,000 clones, approximately 85% of them found a single time. The top ten clones comprise under 2.5% of the sample.

Taken from the germline V gene (reference sequence), the CDR1 and CDR2 loops are LNHDA and SQIVND. Including the terminal cysteine and phenylalanine, the CDR3 comprises 16 residues. CDR3 DNA is the only sequence kept; it has 48 bases, read in frame from the first base. Trimming accounts for 6 bases at V and 1 base at J, while the number of junction bases matched to no gene is 11. This TCR was recovered from a woman aged 45-65 years who had recovered from COVID-19. Sequencing was carried out using PBMCs or T cells enriched from blood (not recorded which). The rearrangement joined TRBV19 to TRBJ2-7; 8 junctional bases match TRBD1. The CDR3 reads CASSPDRESPSYEQYF. The nucleotides read TGTGCCAGTAGCCCGGACAGGGAATCGCCATCCTACGAGCAGTACTTC.